These 20 T cell receptor beta chains originate from one sample sequenced in a study of shared clonotypes between healthy human individuals. Assay used: immunoSEQ multiplex PCR; TCRdb lists only in-frame clones, some missing. The table shows 800,000 to 950,000 clones, with about 97% occurring only once. The naive CD8 subset, CD45RO-negative cells positively selected for CCR7, excluded terminally differentiated effector memory CD45RA+ cells. What was sequenced was naive CD8+ T cells sorted from blood. Receptors originate from a man aged 30 to 45 in good health.

The genes are TRBV7-2 and TRBJ2-7, with D possibly being TRBD1 (5 bases). The CDR3 consists of 12 residues. V was cut by 5 bases and J by 4 bases, with 9 bases left in between. Germline V gene data show CDR1 as SGHTA and CDR2 as FQGNSA. Here the CDR3 DNA reads TGTGCCAGCAGCATCTCAGGGTACGAGCAGTACTTC. The encoded protein is CASSISGYEQYF. Full variable domain (remainder filled in from reference TRBV7-2 and TRBJ2-7): GAGVSQSPSNKVTEKGKDVELRCDPISGHTALYWYRQSLGQGLEFLIYFQGNSAPDKSGLPSDRFSAERTGGSVSTLTIQRTQQEDSAVYLCASSISGYEQYFGPGTRLTVT.

The V gene is TRBV27, the J gene TRBJ2-3; either TRBD1 or TRBD2 may supply D (5 bases each). From germline, CDR1 is MNHEY and CDR2 SMNVEV (reference sequence). Trimming stripped 8 bases from V and 0 bases from J, with 18 bases between. The CDR3 totals 16 residues. The CDR3, as DNA: TGTGCCAGCGGACCCGGGACCATTTTGAGCACAGATACGCAGTATTTT. Encoded protein: CASGPGTILSTDTQYF.

J is TRBJ2-5 and V is TRBV27, with 16 bases lining up with TRBD2. Germline lookup yields CDR1 MNHEY and CDR2 SMNVEV (reference sequence). Trimming took 0 bases from V and 2 from J; bases not matched to a gene: 3. This CDR3 has 18 residues. CDR3: CASSLSGTSGRGQETQYF. CDR3 in DNA: TGTGCCAGCAGTTTATCGGGGACTAGCGGGAGGGGGCAAGAGACCCAGTACTTC.

The chain carries TRBV29-1 and TRBJ2-1; possibly TRBD1 or TRBD2 for D (5 bases each). This CDR3 has 15 amino acids. CDR1 is SQVTM, CDR2 ANQGSEA, per germline. Trimming removed 8 bases at V and 4 bases at J, with 21 bases between. In DNA form, the CDR3 reads TGCAGCTGTGAAGGGTTGGGACCCCCTTACAATGAGCAGTTCTTC. It yields the protein CSCEGLGPPYNEQFF.

This rearrangement joins TRBV27 to TRBJ2-1; 8 bases match TRBD2. J lost 8 bases, V lost 0 bases, and 3 bases had no gene match. Germline CDR1 MNHEY, CDR2 SMNVEV (reference sequence). The CDR3 runs 14 residues. The CDR3 loop is CASSLSGLGDEQFF. The CDR3 DNA reads as TGTGCCAGCAGTTTATCGGGACTAGGGGATGAGCAGTTCTTC.

This clone was picked up many times. The DNA of the CDR3 is TGTGCCAGCAGCGGTGAATCGAGGCAAGAGACCCAGTACTTC. This gives the protein CASSGESRQETQYF. The J gene is TRBJ2-5, the V gene TRBV7-9; D ambiguous. This CDR3 has 14 residues. The V end lost 5 bases, the J end lost 2 bases, and 12 bases lay between the germline ends. CDR1 is SEHNR and CDR2 is FQNEAQ in the germline V gene (reference sequence).

As for this clone: Other nucleotide sequences from this sample produce the same CDR3. This chain connects TRBV9 to TRBJ2-5; D unclear. Trimming pared 0 bases from V and 4 bases from J, leaving 4 bases between. Germline CDR1 reads SGDLS; CDR2 reads YYNGEE. The CDR3 runs to 12 residues. The CDR3 DNA is TGTGCCAGCAGCGTAGAGGGAGAGACCCAGTACTTC. Its protein is CASSVEGETQYF.

This rearrangement joins TRBV14 to TRBJ2-7, with D unresolved. CDR1 is SGHDN and CDR2 is FVKESK in the germline V gene. V lost 1 base to trimming and J lost 3 bases, with 10 bases between them. CDR3 length: 14 residues. Written as DNA, the CDR3 is TGTGCCAGCAGCCAAGTCGCTGGCTTCTACGAGCAGTACTTC. The encoded protein is CASSQVAGFYEQYF.

The V and J genes are TRBV7-9 and TRBJ2-6; the D is unclear. V dropped 5 bases and J dropped 4 bases, with 15 bases sitting between them. The CDR3 is made up of 16 amino acids. Germline assignment: CDR1 SEHNR and CDR2 FQNEAQ (reference sequence). The CDR3 reads CASSKSPLGGANVLTF. The CDR3 DNA is TGTGCCAGCAGCAAGTCGCCCCTGGGGGGGGCCAACGTCCTGACTTTC.

The chain recombines TRBV29-1 with TRBJ2-2; possible D gene TRBD2, 6 bases. Per the germline V gene, CDR1 is SQVTM and CDR2 is ANQGSEA. The length of the CDR3 is 12 residues. V lost 6 bases, J lost 5 bases, and 10 bases lay in between. The DNA of the CDR3 is TGCAGCGTGAAGGGGAGGACCGGGGAGCTGTTTTTT. This translates into CSVKGRTGELFF.

The chain has TRBV6-6 and TRBJ1-4; D uncertain. Germline-derived CDR1 and CDR2 are MNHNY and SVGAGI (reference sequence). Trimming took off 5 bases at V and 5 bases at J, with 6 bases between the two ends. The CDR3 covers 12 residues. The CDR3 coding sequence is TGTGCCAGCAGTCCCGGGAATGAAAAACTGTTTTTT. Translation gives CASSPGNEKLFF.

The chain couples TRBV7-9 to TRBJ2-1, with 7 bases that match TRBD1. This CDR3 is 13 amino acids long. Germline V CDR1 and CDR2: SEHNR, FQNEAQ (reference sequence). V shed 5 bases and J 8 bases; nucleotides not matched to a gene: 6. The CDR3 nucleotides are TGTGCCAGCAGCCCACCAGGGGGTTATGAGCAGTTCTTC. Translation gives CASSPPGGYEQFF.

The gene calls are TRBV5-4 and TRBJ2-3; D gene unclear. The length of the CDR3 is 12 residues. Trimming stripped 0 bases from V and 4 bases from J, with 3 bases between. Germline CDR1 SGHNT, CDR2 YYREEE (reference sequence). The CDR3 nucleotides read TGTGCCAGCAGCTTGGACGCAGATACGCAGTATTTT. Protein sequence: CASSLDADTQYF.

The table lists this clone with a count of one. This rearrangement joins TRBV5-4 to TRBJ2-7, with TRBD2 matching 8 bases. Per the germline V gene, CDR1 is SGHNT and CDR2 is YYREEE (reference sequence). This CDR3 spans 15 amino acids. After removal of 0 bases from V and 2 bases from J, the junction contained 4 bases not matched to a gene. The CDR3 protein is CASSLGAGAAYEQYF. Written as DNA, the CDR3 is TGTGCCAGCAGCTTGGGAGCGGGGGCCGCCTACGAGCAGTACTTC.

To note about this clone: The same CDR3 arises from other DNA sequences in this sample as well. The rearrangement joins TRBV7-9 to TRBJ1-2; D unclear. The V and J ends lost 1 base and 8 bases respectively, with 8 bases between them. Germline V gene sequence: CDR1 SEHNR, CDR2 FQNEAQ (reference sequence). The CDR3 extends over 12 amino acids. The DNA for the CDR3 is TGTGCCAGCAGCTTAGAGGGTTCGGGCTACACCTTC. Its translation: CASSLEGSGYTF.

Concerning this clone: Within the sample, other DNA sequences also encode this same CDR3. The chain employs TRBV15 and TRBJ1-4; D gene unclear. CDR3 length: 11 amino acids. Germline values: CDR1 LNHNV, CDR2 YYDKDF (reference sequence). Trimming stripped 3 bases from V and 7 bases from J, with 3 bases between. CDR3 sequence reads: CATSRGEKLFF. In DNA, the CDR3 is TGTGCCACCAGCAGGGGTGAAAAACTGTTTTTT. The full variable domain, its missing parts supplied by reference TRBV15 and TRBJ1-4, is DAMVIQNPRYQVTQFGKPVTLSCSQTLNHNVMYWYQQKSSQAPKLLFHYYDKDFNNEADTPDNFQSRRPNTSFCFLDIRSPGLGDTAMYLCATSRGEKLFFGSGTQLSVL.

The chain links TRBV28 to TRBJ2-5; D is tentatively TRBD1 or TRBD2 (6 bases each). Germline V gives CDR1 MDHEN, CDR2 SYDVKM. V lost 5 bases and J lost 0, with 22 bases in between. The CDR3 covers 18 residues. The CDR3 spells CASSHPLGGHQYQETQYF. The CDR3 DNA is TGTGCCAGCAGTCACCCCCTCGGGGGACATCAGTACCAAGAGACCCAGTACTTC.

The chain is built from TRBV4-1 and TRBJ2-3, with 9 bases that match TRBD2. The V gene end was trimmed by 0 bases and the J gene end by 4 bases; junction bases not matched to a gene: 5. Per germline, CDR1 MGHRA and CDR2 YSYEKL. The CDR3 is 16 amino acids. In DNA form, the CDR3 reads TGCGCCAGCAGCCAAGAACAAGCGGGAGGTGCAGATACGCAGTATTTT. Residues: CASSQEQAGGADTQYF.

This chain links TRBV28 with TRBJ2-7; D unclear. CDR3 length: 13 amino acids. Per the germline V gene, CDR1 is MDHEN and CDR2 is SYDVKM. The ends were cut back, 1 base at V and 7 bases at J, with 11 bases in the middle. In DNA form, the CDR3 reads TGTGCCAGCAGTTTATCGGCCGCCCGGGAGCAGTACTTC. Residues: CASSLSAAREQYF.

The chain is built from TRBV7-9 and TRBJ2-1, with TRBD1 identical over 10 bases. The junction had 4 bases not matched to a gene; V was cut back by 1 base and J by 7 bases. This CDR3 is built from 15 residues. CDR1 and CDR2 (germline): SEHNR, FQNEAQ (reference sequence). Here the CDR3 DNA reads TGTGCCAGCAGCTTAGGGGACAGGGGTTCAAATGAGCAGTTCTTC. It translates to CASSLGDRGSNEQFF.